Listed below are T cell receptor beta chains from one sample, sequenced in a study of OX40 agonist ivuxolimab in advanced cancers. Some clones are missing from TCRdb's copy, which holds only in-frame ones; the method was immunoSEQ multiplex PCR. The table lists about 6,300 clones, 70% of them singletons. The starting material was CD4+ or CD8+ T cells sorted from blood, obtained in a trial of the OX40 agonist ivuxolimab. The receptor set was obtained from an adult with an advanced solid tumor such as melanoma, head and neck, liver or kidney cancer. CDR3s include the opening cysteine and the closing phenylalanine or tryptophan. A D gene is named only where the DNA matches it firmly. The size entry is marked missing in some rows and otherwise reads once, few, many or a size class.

CDR3aa: CASSLTGNTEAFF; CDR3nt: TGCGCCAGCAGCTTGACAGGGAACACTGAAGCTTTCTTT; j_gene: TRBJ1-1; abundance: large; v_gene: TRBV4-3; d_gene: -
CDR3aa: CASRPWTAPNTGELFF; CDR3nt: TGTGCCAGCAGACCCTGGACAGCCCCGAACACCGGGGAGCTGTTTTTT; j_gene: TRBJ2-2; abundance: -; v_gene: TRBV5-8; d_gene: -
CDR3aa: CASSLADGQPQHF; CDR3nt: TGTGCCAGCAGCTTAGCGGACGGTCAGCCCCAGCATTTT; j_gene: TRBJ1-5; abundance: -; v_gene: TRBV7-6; d_gene: -
CDR3aa: CASSHEELAGTYEQYF; CDR3nt: TGCGCCAGCAGCCATGAAGAACTAGCGGGAACCTACGAGCAGTACTTC; j_gene: TRBJ2-7; abundance: few; v_gene: TRBV4-1; d_gene: TRBD2
CDR3aa: CASSLTRADTQYF; CDR3nt: TGTGCCAGCAGCTTAACGAGGGCAGATACGCAGTATTTT; j_gene: TRBJ2-3; abundance: -; v_gene: TRBV7-3; d_gene: -
CDR3aa: CASSPGRQTTDQPQHF; CDR3nt: TGTGCCAGCAGCCCCGGTCGGCAGACAACAGATCAGCCCCAGCATTTT; j_gene: TRBJ1-5; abundance: -; v_gene: TRBV11-2; d_gene: -
CDR3aa: CASSLGESYGYTF; CDR3nt: TGTGCCAGCAGCTTAGGGGAATCCTATGGCTACACCTTC; j_gene: TRBJ1-2; abundance: -; v_gene: TRBV7-8; d_gene: -
CDR3aa: CASSPSPRGNQPQHF; CDR3nt: TGCGCCAGCAGCCCATCTCCACGCGGGAATCAGCCCCAGCATTTT; j_gene: TRBJ1-5; abundance: -; v_gene: TRBV4-1; d_gene: -
CDR3aa: CASSPEDSYEQYF; CDR3nt: TGTGCCAGCTCCCCAGAGGATTCCTACGAGCAGTACTTC; j_gene: TRBJ2-7; abundance: -; v_gene: TRBV7-2; d_gene: -
CDR3aa: CASSPGRLASSTDTQYF; CDR3nt: TGTGCCAGCAGTCCCGGAAGGCTAGCGTCTAGCACAGATACGCAGTATTTT; j_gene: TRBJ2-3; abundance: few; v_gene: TRBV27; d_gene: -
CDR3aa: CSVVLLVGAGELFF; CDR3nt: TGCAGCGTTGTGTTATTAGTTGGGGCCGGGGAGCTGTTTTTT; j_gene: TRBJ2-2; abundance: large; v_gene: TRBV29-1; d_gene: -
CDR3aa: CASSSSGGRDEQYF; CDR3nt: TGTGCCAGCAGCTCATCAGGGGGCCGCGACGAGCAGTACTTC; j_gene: TRBJ2-7; abundance: -; v_gene: TRBV7-2; d_gene: TRBD1
CDR3aa: CASSVAYRGTGANVLTF; CDR3nt: TGTGCCAGCAGCGTAGCCTACCGGGGGACGGGGGCCAACGTCCTGACTTTC; j_gene: TRBJ2-6; abundance: -; v_gene: TRBV9; d_gene: -
CDR3aa: CASSPEEGRSYEQYF; CDR3nt: TGTGCCAGCTCACCAGAGGAGGGGCGCTCCTACGAGCAGTACTTC; j_gene: TRBJ2-7; abundance: -; v_gene: TRBV18; d_gene: -
CDR3aa: CASSSTDYEQYF; CDR3nt: TGTGCCAGCAGCTCCACTGATTACGAGCAGTACTTC; j_gene: TRBJ2-7; abundance: few; v_gene: TRBV7-2; d_gene: -
CDR3aa: CASSQYTGSPLHF; CDR3nt: TGCGCCAGCAGCCAATATACTGGTTCACCCCTCCACTTT; j_gene: TRBJ1-6; abundance: few; v_gene: TRBV4-1; d_gene: -
CDR3aa: CASTLGAGESGEFF; CDR3nt: TGTGCCAGCACCCTAGGGGCGGGAGAATCGGGGGAGTTCTTC; j_gene: TRBJ2-1; abundance: few; v_gene: TRBV6-1; d_gene: TRBD2
CDR3aa: CASSPSGTTDTQYF; CDR3nt: TGTGCCAGCAGTCCTAGCGGAACAACAGATACGCAGTATTTT; j_gene: TRBJ2-3; abundance: -; v_gene: TRBV28; d_gene: TRBD2
CDR3aa: CASSQGIVGPRSNQPQHF; CDR3nt: TGCGCCAGCAGCCAAGGGATCGTCGGGCCGAGAAGCAATCAGCCCCAGCATTTT; j_gene: TRBJ1-5; abundance: -; v_gene: TRBV4-3; d_gene: -
CDR3aa: CASSRGAGGSYEQYF; CDR3nt: TGTGCCAGCTCACGCGGCGCAGGGGGTTCCTACGAGCAGTACTTC; j_gene: TRBJ2-7; abundance: -; v_gene: TRBV18; d_gene: TRBD1
CDR3aa: CASSLDGYEQYF; CDR3nt: TGTGCCAGCAGCTTAGACGGGTACGAGCAGTACTTC; j_gene: TRBJ2-7; abundance: -; v_gene: TRBV13; d_gene: -
CDR3aa: CASSLATGTYEQYF; CDR3nt: TGCGCCAGCAGCTTGGCCACAGGGACCTACGAGCAGTACTTC; j_gene: TRBJ2-7; abundance: -; v_gene: TRBV5-1; d_gene: -
CDR3aa: CASTLPWTGEQFF; CDR3nt: TGTGCCAGCACCCTGCCATGGACCGGTGAGCAGTTCTTC; j_gene: TRBJ2-1; abundance: -; v_gene: TRBV7-2; d_gene: -
CDR3aa: CAIRGDSGANVLTF; CDR3nt: TGTGCCATCAGAGGGGACTCTGGGGCCAACGTCCTGACTTTC; j_gene: TRBJ2-6; abundance: -; v_gene: TRBV10-3; d_gene: -
CDR3aa: CASSERSTGSYEQYF; CDR3nt: TGTGCCAGCAGTGAGAGGTCGACGGGTTCCTACGAGCAGTACTTC; j_gene: TRBJ2-7; abundance: -; v_gene: TRBV2; d_gene: -
CDR3aa: CASSDSGRQSDTQYF; CDR3nt: TGTGCCAGCAGTGACTCGGGCCGTCAATCAGATACGCAGTATTTT; j_gene: TRBJ2-3; abundance: -; v_gene: TRBV6-4; d_gene: -
CDR3aa: CASSDKGAGSYNEQFF; CDR3nt: TGTGCCAGCAGTGATAAGGGGGCGGGCTCCTACAATGAGCAGTTCTTC; j_gene: TRBJ2-1; abundance: once; v_gene: TRBV6-4; d_gene: TRBD1
CDR3aa: CASSQGTVTPEAFF; CDR3nt: TGTGCCAGCAGCCAAGGGACCGTGACGCCTGAAGCTTTCTTT; j_gene: TRBJ1-1; abundance: -; v_gene: TRBV6-5; d_gene: -
CDR3aa: CASSKTSGYNEQFF; CDR3nt: TGTGCCAGTAGTAAAACGAGCGGATACAATGAGCAGTTCTTC; j_gene: TRBJ2-1; abundance: -; v_gene: TRBV19; d_gene: -
CDR3aa: CASSPRTALHNSPLHF; CDR3nt: TGTGCCAGCAGCCCTAGGACGGCTTTACATAATTCACCCCTCCACTTT; j_gene: TRBJ1-6; abundance: -; v_gene: TRBV7-9; d_gene: -
CDR3aa: CASSDPRSTDTQYF; CDR3nt: TGTGCCAGTAGCGACCCCCGAAGCACAGATACGCAGTATTTT; j_gene: TRBJ2-3; abundance: -; v_gene: TRBV19; d_gene: -
CDR3aa: CASSHTPGRDTLNTEAFF; CDR3nt: TGTGCCAGCAGCCACACCCCAGGGCGGGACACCCTGAACACTGAAGCTTTCTTT; j_gene: TRBJ1-1; abundance: once; v_gene: TRBV7-6; d_gene: -
CDR3aa: CASSPSPGQYTEAFF; CDR3nt: TGCGCCAGCAGCCCTTCCCCGGGGCAGTACACTGAAGCTTTCTTT; j_gene: TRBJ1-1; abundance: -; v_gene: TRBV4-3; d_gene: -
CDR3aa: CATSRDLGVGNQPQHF; CDR3nt: TGTGCCACCAGCAGAGATCTGGGGGTCGGCAATCAGCCCCAGCATTTT; j_gene: TRBJ1-5; abundance: -; v_gene: TRBV15; d_gene: -
CDR3aa: CASSLDFTDTQYF; CDR3nt: TGTGCCAGCAGCTTGGATTTCACAGATACGCAGTATTTT; j_gene: TRBJ2-3; abundance: -; v_gene: TRBV5-4; d_gene: -
CDR3aa: CASSGPGDSNQPQHF; CDR3nt: TGTGCCAGCAGCGGACCGGGGGACAGCAATCAGCCCCAGCATTTT; j_gene: TRBJ1-5; abundance: -; v_gene: TRBV13; d_gene: -
CDR3aa: CASGLVRGLLTDTQYF; CDR3nt: TGTGCTAGTGGTTTGGTACGGGGACTACTCACAGATACGCAGTATTTT; j_gene: TRBJ2-3; abundance: -; v_gene: TRBV12-5; d_gene: TRBD2
CDR3aa: CASGGSGNEQFF; CDR3nt: TGCGCCAGCGGGGGGAGCGGCAATGAGCAGTTCTTC; j_gene: TRBJ2-1; abundance: -; v_gene: TRBV10-2; d_gene: -
CDR3aa: CASSWTGSYGYTF; CDR3nt: TGTGCCAGCAGCTGGACAGGAAGCTATGGCTACACCTTC; j_gene: TRBJ1-2; abundance: medium-sized; v_gene: TRBV7-9; d_gene: TRBD1
CDR3aa: CASSLGSGGVEQFF; CDR3nt: TGTGCCAGCAGCTTAGGGAGCGGGGGGGTAGAGCAGTTCTTC; j_gene: TRBJ2-1; abundance: -; v_gene: TRBV7-2; d_gene: TRBD2
CDR3aa: CASSLDRGGPPGIEQYF; CDR3nt: TGTGCCAGCAGCTTAGATAGGGGGGGTCCCCCAGGGATAGAGCAGTACTTC; j_gene: TRBJ2-7; abundance: -; v_gene: TRBV11-2; d_gene: -
CDR3aa: CASGVAGAYEQYF; CDR3nt: TGTGCCAGCGGCGTGGCGGGGGCCTACGAGCAGTACTTC; j_gene: TRBJ2-7; abundance: -; v_gene: TRBV7-2; d_gene: TRBD2
CDR3aa: CASSASRTGANTGELFF; CDR3nt: TGTGCCAGCAGCGCCTCCCGGACGGGAGCTAACACCGGGGAGCTGTTTTTT; j_gene: TRBJ2-2; abundance: many; v_gene: TRBV9; d_gene: -
CDR3aa: CASTGGGRDYGYTF; CDR3nt: TGTGCCAGCACCGGAGGGGGGCGCGACTATGGCTACACCTTC; j_gene: TRBJ1-2; abundance: -; v_gene: TRBV7-9; d_gene: -
CDR3aa: CASSASGSYNEQFF; CDR3nt: TGTGCCAGCAGCGCTAGCGGCTCCTACAATGAGCAGTTCTTC; j_gene: TRBJ2-1; abundance: once; v_gene: TRBV9; d_gene: TRBD2
CDR3aa: CASIAGTSGGPSYNEQFF; CDR3nt: TGTGCCAGCATCGCCGGGACTAGCGGGGGGCCCTCCTACAATGAGCAGTTCTTC; j_gene: TRBJ2-1; abundance: -; v_gene: TRBV5-4; d_gene: TRBD2
CDR3aa: CASRDQGAMSYEQYF; CDR3nt: TGTGCCAGCAGAGATCAGGGGGCCATGTCCTACGAGCAGTACTTC; j_gene: TRBJ2-7; abundance: -; v_gene: TRBV7-9; d_gene: TRBD1
CDR3aa: CASSEMQGSEAFF; CDR3nt: TGTGCCAGCAGTGAAATGCAGGGGTCTGAAGCTTTCTTT; j_gene: TRBJ1-1; abundance: -; v_gene: TRBV6-1; d_gene: -
CDR3aa: CASSLNGLGGYTF; CDR3nt: TGTGCCAGCAGTTTAAACGGCCTGGGTGGCTACACCTTC; j_gene: TRBJ1-2; abundance: -; v_gene: TRBV27; d_gene: -
CDR3aa: CASSEGVKDEQYF; CDR3nt: TGTGCCAGCAGCGAGGGGGTTAAGGACGAGCAGTACTTC; j_gene: TRBJ2-7; abundance: -; v_gene: TRBV9; d_gene: -
CDR3aa: CARIFDRPNYGYTF; CDR3nt: TGTGCCAGAATCTTCGACAGACCTAACTATGGCTACACCTTC; j_gene: TRBJ1-2; abundance: -; v_gene: TRBV2; d_gene: -
CDR3aa: CASNFGRGSNEQFF; CDR3nt: TGCGCCAGCAACTTTGGCAGGGGAAGCAATGAGCAGTTCTTC; j_gene: TRBJ2-1; abundance: -; v_gene: TRBV5-1; d_gene: -
CDR3aa: CASSANTGPQYF; CDR3nt: TGTGCCAGCAGCGCGAATACGGGGCCCCAGTACTTC; j_gene: TRBJ2-5; abundance: medium-sized; v_gene: TRBV7-3; d_gene: -
CDR3aa: CASSQDPTAQETQYF; CDR3nt: TGTGCCAGCAGCCAAGATCCGACGGCACAAGAGACCCAGTACTTC; j_gene: TRBJ2-5; abundance: -; v_gene: TRBV4-2; d_gene: -